This T cell receptor beta chain was recorded in a study of shared clonotypes between healthy human individuals. Study conclusions and caveats: Among the subsets, naive ones generally showed larger estimated richness than memory ones. Limitation of the genetic and exposure-history diversity represented came from the few donors. Clonotype sharing levels among donors were expected to vary with sequencing depth.

Sequenced by immunoSEQ multiplex PCR; TCRdb stores in-frame clones only, minus some. The repertoire holds roughly 320,000 clones, 80% to 90% seen once, with roughly 16% in the top ten. A remark on this clone: Its antigen is currently unknown.

The germline CDR1 and CDR2 sequences are SGHVS and FQNEAQ. The CDR3 spans 15 residues. V dropped 0 bases and J dropped 8 bases, with 14 bases sitting between them. The sample was memory CD8+ T cells sorted from blood. This sample's subset: CD45RO+ cells pooled with CCR7-negative TemRA cells. The gene calls are TRBV7-8 and TRBJ1-3, with D unresolved. This TCR was recovered from a man aged 18 to 30 in good health. The CDR3 loop is CASSLADLWVDTIYF. The CDR3 coding sequence is TGTGCCAGCAGCTTAGCAGACCTGTGGGTAGACACCATATATTTT.